This TCR beta chain stems from a study of blood T cell repertoires in COVID-19. Study-wide context: Sites in the United States, Italy and Spain provided acute and convalescent COVID-19 samples. PBMCs, B-cell-depleted T cells, or T cells were the source of the cDNA or gDNA that made up the material.

Original processing notes: Reference gene primer amplification yielded estimated nucleated cell counts. The data were produced by immunoSEQ multiplex PCR, yet TCRdb's version contains in-frame clones alone and is incomplete. Clone size and V and J calls were adopted from that table, with D and trimming inferred from the DNA. The table includes roughly 280,000 clones, about nine tenths detected once. CDR1 and CDR2 (germline): SGHRS, YFSETQ. Trimming took 1 base from V and 0 from J, leaving 12 bases between them. The CDR3 totals 16 residues. The TCR originated in a woman aged 45-65 years who had recovered from COVID-19. The rearrangement uses TRBV5-1 and TRBJ2-3; D perhaps matches TRBD2 (6 bases). Material: peripheral blood. The CDR3 is CASSLKEGPSTDTQYF. Here the CDR3 DNA reads TGCGCCAGCAGCTTGAAGGAGGGCCCTAGCACAGATACGCAGTATTTT. Together with reference TRBV5-1 and TRBJ2-3, the CDR3 gives the full variable domain: KAGVTQTPRYLIKTRGQQVTLSCSPISGHRSVSWYQQTPGQGLQFLFEYFSETQRNKGNFPGRFSGRQFSNSRSEMNVSTLELGDSALYLCASSLKEGPSTDTQYFGPGTRLTVL.